Described below is a single T cell receptor beta chain sequence and its context. This specimen belongs to a study of blood T cell repertoires in COVID-19. In the study overall: PBMCs, B-cell-depleted T cells, or T cells provided the cDNA or gDNA that made up the material.

Produced via immunoSEQ multiplex PCR; TCRdb's table is partial and in-frame only. The sample yields roughly 230,000 clones, about 86% seen once. The CDR3 is made up of 15 amino acids. V was pared by 6 bases and J by 7 bases, with 12 bases of the junction left unmatched. Germline V gene data show CDR1 as SGHVS and CDR2 as FQNEAQ. This TCR was recovered from a man in his fifties or sixties who had recovered from COVID-19. This chain links TRBV7-8 with TRBJ1-5; 7 bases map to TRBD1. What was sequenced was PBMCs or T cells enriched from blood (not recorded which). The CDR3 region is CASSYNRGGGQPQHF. The CDR3 DNA sequence: TGTGCCAGCAGTTATAACAGGGGAGGAGGACAGCCCCAGCATTTT.